The 21 T cell receptor beta chains in this list originate from one sample, sequenced in a study of CD8 T cells in ankylosing spondylitis. Study-level results: Apparently characteristic of ankylosing spondylitis blood was a TCR beta motif (roughly 8 highly homologous variants).

TCRdb ran MiXCR on the 5' RACE reads and lists one entry per CDR3 protein. The table records some 330,000 distinct CDR3 sequences, under 8.5% of them present only once. Their antigens remain unidentified. Sequencing was performed on blood, either unsorted or a sorted T cell fraction (not recorded which). The receptors were gathered from a male donor with ankylosing spondylitis.

The CDR3 loop is CASSPTGSGNTIYF. The CDR3 DNA reads as TGTGCCAGCAGCCCGACAGGCTCTGGAAACACCATATATTTT. The chain employs TRBV7-9 and TRBJ1-3; D is possibly TRBD1 (6 bases). The V end lost 5 bases, the J end lost 0 bases, and 8 bases lay between the germline ends. The germline V gene encodes CDR1 SEHNR and CDR2 FQNEAQ (reference sequence). The CDR3 runs to 14 residues.

This clonotype has only a few counts. The CDR3 DNA reads TGTGCCACCAGTGAACGGACAGGAGATACGCAGTATTTT. It specifies CATSERTGDTQYF. This rearrangement joins TRBV24-1 to TRBJ2-3, with TRBD1 matching over 7 bases. The CDR3 covers 13 residues. Germline loops: CDR1 KGHDR, CDR2 SFDVKD. The V segment lost 4 bases and the J segment 5 bases; nucleotides outside the gene matches: 2.

V and J are TRBV29-1 and TRBJ2-5; D is unclear. V shed 8 bases and J shed 2 bases, with 9 bases lying between them. Germline V CDR1 and CDR2: SQVTM, ANQGSEA. The CDR3 spans 11 residues. The CDR3 loop is CSKGWQETQYF. The CDR3 DNA is TGCAGCAAAGGGTGGCAAGAGACCCAGTACTTC.

A few counts support this clonotype. The chain is built from TRBV5-1 and TRBJ2-2, with 8 bases fitting TRBD2. The V segment lost 5 bases and the J segment 6 bases; nucleotides outside the gene matches: 6. The CDR3 is made up of 14 amino acids. Per the germline V gene, CDR1 is SGHRS and CDR2 is YFSETQ. The CDR3 bases are TGCGCCAGCAGGTCCGGGACTAGTTCCGGGGAGCTGTTTTTT. It yields the protein CASRSGTSSGELFF.

The V gene is TRBV15, the J gene TRBJ2-2; TRBD2 agrees at 7 bases. The trim removed 6 bases at V and 1 base at J, leaving 5 bases unmatched. There are 15 residues in the CDR3. The germline V gene encodes CDR1 LNHNV and CDR2 YYDKDF (reference sequence). The CDR3 reads CATRKRDLNTGELFF. In DNA, the CDR3 is TGTGCCACCAGGAAGCGGGACCTGAACACCGGGGAGCTGTTTTTT.

The chain recombines TRBV13 with TRBJ1-1, with D possibly being TRBD1 (5 bases). CDR3 length: 12 residues. Germline CDR1 and CDR2: PRHDT and FYEKMQ (reference sequence). V gave up 5 bases and J gave up 5 bases, with 9 bases separating them. CDR3: CASSMGLTEAFF. The CDR3 DNA reads TGTGCCAGCAGCATGGGACTAACTGAAGCTTTCTTT.

The rearrangement uses TRBV4-2 and TRBJ1-6; D ambiguous. The CDR3 loop spans 17 amino acids. Per the germline V gene, CDR1 is LGHNA and CDR2 is YNFKEQ. The V end lost 0 bases, the J end lost 10 bases, and 19 bases lay between the germline ends. The DNA for the CDR3 is TGTGCCAGCAGCCAAGATTGGTCTCGAGTGGGGAACTCACCCCTCCACTTT. This codes for CASSQDWSRVGNSPLHF.

J is TRBJ2-5 and V is TRBV6-1; no clear D. V shed 0 bases and J shed 10 bases, with 12 bases lying between them. There are 13 residues in the CDR3. In germline, CDR1 is MNHNS, CDR2 SASEGT. The CDR3, as DNA: TGTGCCAGCAGTGAAGCCCCAGGACCATACCAGTACTTC. Its translation: CASSEAPGPYQYF.

V gene TRBV7-8 combines with J gene TRBJ2-1; 13 positions agree with TRBD2. CDR3 length: 19 residues. With 8 bases clipped from V and 2 bases from J, the junction kept 15 bases outside the gene matches. Germline V CDR1 and CDR2: SGHVS, FQNEAQ. The CDR3 nucleotides are TGTGCCAGCGTCCCCGGGACTAGCGGGAAGAATTTACCCTACAATGAGCAGTTCTTC. It is translated as CASVPGTSGKNLPYNEQFF.

This clonotype appeared a few times. The chain combines TRBV4-1 with TRBJ2-7; possible D gene TRBD2, 6 bases. The CDR3 contains 16 residues. V dropped 0 bases and J dropped 1 base, with 13 bases sitting between them. Germline CDR1 and CDR2: MGHRA and YSYEKL. CDR3 in DNA: TGCGCCAGCAGCCAAGAACGGCTAGCGTCTTCCTACGAGCAGTACTTC. Its translation is CASSQERLASSYEQYF.

There are many counts of this clonotype. The chain carries TRBV12-3 or TRBV12-4 and TRBJ1-2; 10 bases match TRBD1. The CDR3 runs to 20 residues. V was clipped by 5 bases and J by 3 bases; unmatched bases: 21. CDR3 coding DNA: TGTGCCAGCAGTGGAGGGAAGGGTTCTCCGGGACAGGGGAATCACTATGGCTACACCTTC. It codes for CASSGGKGSPGQGNHYGYTF.

The sample holds a few counts of this clonotype. The chain recombines TRBV7-2 with TRBJ1-6; D is ambiguous. This CDR3 has 13 amino acids. Trimming removed 4 bases at V and 10 bases at J, with 11 bases between. Germline values: CDR1 SGHTA, CDR2 FQGNSA. This CDR3 is CASSSSYRSPLHF. As DNA, the CDR3 is TGTGCCAGCAGCTCATCGTATAGGTCACCCCTCCACTTT.

The rearrangement links TRBV6-5 to TRBJ2-7, with 7 bases aligning to TRBD2. Trimming cost V 0 bases and J 1 base; bases outside gene matches: 3. The CDR3 is made up of 15 amino acids. Germline lookup yields CDR1 MNHEY and CDR2 SVGAGI. The CDR3 region is CASSYSTSVSYEQYF. CDR3 sequence (DNA): TGTGCCAGCAGTTACTCTACTAGCGTGTCCTACGAGCAGTACTTC.

This clonotype came up many times. The chain links TRBV5-1 to TRBJ2-3; D is unresolved. The V and J ends lost 0 bases and 2 bases respectively, with 10 bases between them. From germline, CDR1 is SGHRS and CDR2 YFSETQ. CDR3 size: 15 residues. Here the CDR3 DNA reads TGCGCCAGCAGCTTGGAAGGCCGTACCACAGATACGCAGTATTTT. It encodes CASSLEGRTTDTQYF.

The gene calls are TRBV6-1 and TRBJ2-5, with TRBD2 matching over 8 bases. The CDR3 extends over 16 amino acids. The junction had 8 bases not matched to a gene; V was cut back by 0 bases and J by 5 bases. The V gene's germline CDR1 is MNHNS and CDR2 SASEGT. The CDR3 reads CASSEAAGTSFETQYF. The DNA for the CDR3 is TGTGCCAGCAGTGAAGCTGCCGGGACTAGTTTTGAGACCCAGTACTTC.

This clonotype was observed many times. The chain joins TRBV11-2 to TRBJ2-1, with D perhaps TRBD2 (5 bases). V lost 1 base to trimming and J lost 4 bases, with 11 bases between them. Germline CDR1 and CDR2: SGHAT and FQNNGV. This CDR3 contains 15 residues. Here the CDR3 reads CASSLVGGGYNEQFF. CDR3 bases: TGTGCCAGCAGCTTAGTCGGTGGAGGATACAATGAGCAGTTCTTC. The complete variable domain, with remaining parts taken from reference TRBV11-2 and TRBJ2-1, reads EAGVAQSPRYKIIEKRQSVAFWCNPISGHATLYWYQQILGQGPKLLIQFQNNGVVDDSQLPKDRFSAERLKGVDSTLKIQPAKLEDSAVYLCASSLVGGGYNEQFFGPGTRLTVL.

Ten or more counts support this clonotype. The chain combines TRBV24-1 with TRBJ2-2, with a tentative D call TRBD1 (6 bases). V lost 7 bases and J lost 9, with 17 bases in between. The CDR3 loop spans 14 amino acids. CDR1 and CDR2 (germline): KGHDR, SFDVKD. In nucleotides, the CDR3 is TGTGCCACCAGAGGGGACATAGGGGACCGGGAGCTGTTTTTT. Its protein is CATRGDIGDRELFF.

The chain links TRBV7-8 to TRBJ1-3; 8 nucleotides align to TRBD1. With 3 bases clipped from V and 5 bases from J, the junction kept 6 bases outside the gene matches. Germline CDR1 is SGHVS and CDR2 is FQNEAQ. The CDR3 extends over 15 amino acids. The CDR3 DNA reads as TGTGCCAGCAGCTTTCCCCAGGGGGCAAGAAACACCATATATTTT. It is translated as CASSFPQGARNTIYF.

This clonotype was seen many times. V and J are TRBV20-1 and TRBJ2-1, with unresolved D. V lost 0 bases and J 2 bases, leaving 14 bases between the germline ends. The length of the CDR3 is 16 residues. CDR1 is DFQATT, CDR2 SNEGSKA, per germline (reference sequence). The CDR3 loop reads CSARDQSLDPYNEQFF. CDR3 DNA sequence: TGCAGTGCTAGAGATCAATCCCTAGACCCCTACAATGAGCAGTTCTTC.

This clonotype showed up just a few times. The chain carries TRBV20-1 and TRBJ2-7; 10 bases are a match to TRBD2. Per germline, CDR1 DFQATT and CDR2 SNEGSKA (reference sequence). The CDR3 has 13 amino acids. V trimming: 6 bases; J trimming: 2 bases; junction bases outside the gene matches: 4. The chain's CDR3 is CSALLAGTYEQYF. The DNA for the CDR3 is TGCAGTGCCCTACTAGCGGGAACCTACGAGCAGTACTTC.

Ten or more counts support this clonotype. CDR3 in DNA: TGTGCCAGCAGCCCGAGAAGTGGAAAACTGTTTTTT. This sequence encodes CASSPRSGKLFF. The chain joins TRBV7-2 to TRBJ1-4; D remains ambiguous. Trimming cost V 5 bases and J 10 bases, with 11 bases left between them. Germline V lookup: CDR1 SGHTA, CDR2 FQGNSA. This CDR3 is 12 amino acids long. The full variable domain, with the rest looked up from reference TRBV7-2 and TRBJ1-4, is GAGVSQSPSNKVTEKGKDVELRCDPISGHTALYWYRQSLGQGLEFLIYFQGNSAPDKSGLPSDRFSAERTGGSVSTLTIQRTQQEDSAVYLCASSPRSGKLFFGSGTQLSVL.